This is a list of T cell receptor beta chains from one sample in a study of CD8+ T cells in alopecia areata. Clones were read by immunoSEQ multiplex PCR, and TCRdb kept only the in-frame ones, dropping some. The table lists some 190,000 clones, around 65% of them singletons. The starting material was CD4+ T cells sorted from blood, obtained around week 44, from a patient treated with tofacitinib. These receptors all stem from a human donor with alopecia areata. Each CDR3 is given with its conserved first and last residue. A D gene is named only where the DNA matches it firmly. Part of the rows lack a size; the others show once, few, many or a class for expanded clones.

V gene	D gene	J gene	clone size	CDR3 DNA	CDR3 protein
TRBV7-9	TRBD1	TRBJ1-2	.	TGTGCCAGCAGCTTAGGAACAGGGGACGGTGGCTACACCTTC	CASSLGTGDGGYTF
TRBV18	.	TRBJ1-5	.	TGTGCCAGCTCACCATTGAGGGAACAGCCCCAGCATTTT	CASSPLREQPQHF
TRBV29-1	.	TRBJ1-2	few	TGCAGCGTAGGGGACTCTCTCAACTATGGCTACACCTTC	CSVGDSLNYGYTF
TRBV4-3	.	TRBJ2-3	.	TGCGCCAGCAGCCAAGAGGCCAGGGATTTGGATACGCAGTATTTT	CASSQEARDLDTQYF
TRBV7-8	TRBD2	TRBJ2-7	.	TGTGCCAGCAGCTACGGGACTAGGAGCTCCTACGAGCAGTACTTC	CASSYGTRSSYEQYF
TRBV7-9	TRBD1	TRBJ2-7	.	TGTGCCAGCAGCTTATCCAGGGGGCGTGAAGCGCAGTACTTC	CASSLSRGREAQYF
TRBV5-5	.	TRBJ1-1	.	TGTGCCAGCAGCTGGGCCATGAACACTGAAGCTTTCTTT	CASSWAMNTEAFF
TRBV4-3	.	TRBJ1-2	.	TGCGCCAGCAGCCAAGTAAGAGGGAGTGGCTACACCTTC	CASSQVRGSGYTF
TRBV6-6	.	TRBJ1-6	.	TGTGCCAGCAATCACCCGGGGAATCCCCTCCACTTT	CASNHPGNPLHF
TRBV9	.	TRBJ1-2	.	TGTGCCAGCAGCGCCGGAGAGGGGGGGAGCTATGGCTACACCTTC	CASSAGEGGSYGYTF
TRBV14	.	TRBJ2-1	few	TGTGCCAGCAGCCAAGTCAGGTGGGATGAGCAGTTCTTC	CASSQVRWDEQFF
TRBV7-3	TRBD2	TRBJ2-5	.	TGTGCCAGCAGCTTACAACCTAGCGGGTTAGAGACCCAGTACTTC	CASSLQPSGLETQYF
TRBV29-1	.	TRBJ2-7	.	TGCAGCGCGGCCGGGGGAAAAGCCTACGAGCAGTACTTC	CSAAGGKAYEQYF
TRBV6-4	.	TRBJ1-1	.	TGTGCCAGCAGACGAGCACGGGGCACTGAAGCTTTCTTT	CASRRARGTEAFF
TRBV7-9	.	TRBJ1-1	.	TGTGCCAGCAGCCCAAGTCGTGAAGCTTTCTTT	CASSPSREAFF
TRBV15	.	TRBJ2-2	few	TGTGCCACCAGCGGATATACAGGTGCCACCGGGGAGCTGTTTTTT	CATSGYTGATGELFF
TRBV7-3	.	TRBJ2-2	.	TGTGCCAGCAGCTTACGACGGAACACCGGGGAGCTGTTTTTT	CASSLRRNTGELFF
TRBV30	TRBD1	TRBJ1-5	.	TGTGCCTGGAGTCGACAGGGTTACCAGCCCCAGCATTTT	CAWSRQGYQPQHF
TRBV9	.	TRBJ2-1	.	TGTGCCAGCAGCGTAAGGGGGGACTCCTACAATGAGCAGTTCTTC	CASSVRGDSYNEQFF
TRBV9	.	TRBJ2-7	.	TGTGCCAGCAGCGTTGGACCCAACCCAAAAGTTTACTACGAGCAGTACTTC	CASSVGPNPKVYYEQYF
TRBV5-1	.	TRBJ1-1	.	TGCGCCAGCAGCTTGGCAACAGCTGATTTCACTGAAGCTTTCTTT	CASSLATADFTEAFF
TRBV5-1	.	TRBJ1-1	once	TGCGCCAGCAGCCTCTCGGTGAACACTGAAGCTTTCTTT	CASSLSVNTEAFF
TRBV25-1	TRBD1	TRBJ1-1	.	TGTGCCAGCAGTGATGGGACAGCTGGAGGTTACACTGAAGCTTTCTTT	CASSDGTAGGYTEAFF
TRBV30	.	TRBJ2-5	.	TGTGCCTGGAACTTTGGGCCGTTGCAAGAGACCCAGTACTTC	CAWNFGPLQETQYF
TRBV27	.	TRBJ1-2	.	TGTGCCAGCAGTCCAACCTGGGGCTATGGCTACACCTTC	CASSPTWGYGYTF
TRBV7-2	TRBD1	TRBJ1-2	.	TGTGCCAGCAGCTCACCAGGGGGCAGAAATGACTATGGCTACACCTTC	CASSSPGGRNDYGYTF
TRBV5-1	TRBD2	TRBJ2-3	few	TGCGCCAGCAGCTTGGAGACTAGCGGGGTAGCAGATACGCAGTATTTT	CASSLETSGVADTQYF
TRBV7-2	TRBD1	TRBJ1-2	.	TGTGCCAGCAGCTCCCTCGGGACAGCCCCCTATGGCTACACCTTC	CASSSLGTAPYGYTF
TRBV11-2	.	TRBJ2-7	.	TGTGCCAGCAGCTTAGACTGGGCAGGACCTCCCTACGAGCAGTACTTC	CASSLDWAGPPYEQYF
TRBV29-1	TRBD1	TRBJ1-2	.	TGCAGCGGACTCCTCGGGACAGGGGGAAGCAGCTACACCTTC	CSGLLGTGGSSYTF
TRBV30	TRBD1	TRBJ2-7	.	TGTGCCTGGAGTGTATCGGGGACAGGGAGGACCTACGAGCAGTACTTC	CAWSVSGTGRTYEQYF
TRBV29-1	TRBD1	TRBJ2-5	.	TGCAGCGGGGGGACAGCTAGAATACAAGAGACCCAGTACTTC	CSGGTARIQETQYF
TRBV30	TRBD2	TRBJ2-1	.	TGTGCCTGGATCGACCGGGGGGGACTAGCGTCTTCCGGAAACAATGAGCAGTTCTTC	CAWIDRGGLASSGNNEQFF
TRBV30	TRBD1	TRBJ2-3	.	TGTGCCTGGAATGGACAGGGAAGGGGCACAGATACGCAGTATTTT	CAWNGQGRGTDTQYF
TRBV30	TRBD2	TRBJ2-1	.	TGTGCCTGGAGTGTAGCTGCGGGGGGGCCCCACAATGAGCAGTTCTTC	CAWSVAAGGPHNEQFF
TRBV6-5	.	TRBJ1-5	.	TGTGCCTCCCGGACTGCACCAAATCAGCCCCAGCATTTT	CASRTAPNQPQHF
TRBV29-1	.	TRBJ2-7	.	TGCAGCGTTGGCAACCTACAGGGTCTCGGCGAGCAGTACTTC	CSVGNLQGLGEQYF
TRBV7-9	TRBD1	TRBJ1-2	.	TGTGCCAGCAGTAAAGACAGGGGGCGAAATTTGGGCTACACCTTC	CASSKDRGRNLGYTF
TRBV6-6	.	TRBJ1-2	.	TGTGCCAGCAGTTACTCCGGAAGGCCGGGAGACTACACCTTC	CASSYSGRPGDYTF
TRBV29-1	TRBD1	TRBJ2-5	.	TGCAGCGCTGCCTCGGGACAGACCAAAGAGACCCAGTACTTC	CSAASGQTKETQYF
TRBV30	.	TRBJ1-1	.	TGTGCTCGGGACAAGTTGAACACTGAAGCTTTCTTT	CARDKLNTEAFF
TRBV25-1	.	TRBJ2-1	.	TGTGCCAGCAGTGTCAGTGACAATGAGCAGTTCTTC	CASSVSDNEQFF
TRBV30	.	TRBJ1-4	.	TGTGCCTGGAGCCCGAATGAAAAACTGTTTTTT	CAWSPNEKLFF
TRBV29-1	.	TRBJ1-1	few	TGCAGCGTTGTGCCGCTGAACACTGAAGCTTTCTTT	CSVVPLNTEAFF